This note documents a single T cell receptor beta chain sequence. The antigen remains undetermined. Every donor gave roughly 9.2 milliliters of peripheral blood. Trimming removed 6 bases from V and 6 bases from J; junction bases left unmatched: 12. This CDR3 spans 15 amino acids. CDR1 MNHNS and CDR2 SASEGT come from the germline V gene. The data were obtained in a study of blood T cells in healthy people across ages. General study points: From one million sequenced T cells, diversity estimates were lower bounds.

It was with a sample-barcoded 5' primer and a J-beta primer mix that a second PCR of roughly 7 to 12 cycles was run. TCRdb reanalysed the 5' RACE reads using MiXCR and keeps one entry per CDR3 protein. Of approximately 800,000 distinct CDR3 sequences listed, about 59% are singletons. The sequence was collected from a man aged 25-40 years in good health. Sequenced material: blood. The chain combines TRBV6-1 with TRBJ2-5; TRBD2 matches at 8 bases. The CDR3 protein is CASSALGSGTQTQYF. CDR3 DNA sequence: TGTGCCAGCAGCGCTCTCGGTAGCGGGACGCAGACCCAGTACTTC.